These 32 T cell receptor beta chains came from one sample sequenced in a study of human T cells and chemical hapten exposure. One entry per CDR3 protein results from TCRdb running MiXCR on the RACE reads. The sample has 65,000 to 80,000 distinct CDR3 sequences; under 13% are singletons. Documented time point: patch test 1, 2 weeks after DPC sensitization. Treatment denoted: therapeutic diphenylcyclopropenone sensitization with weekly scalp DPC. Sequences were derived from whole blood, sampled in connection with sensitization to the hapten diphenylcyclopropenone (DPC). All receptors derive from a woman aged 45-59 years with alopecia areata. Some clones in this sample may be carry-over from other donors' samples.

The rearrangement joins TRBV9 to TRBJ2-5, with D perhaps matching TRBD2 (6 bases). V dropped 0 bases and J dropped 4 bases, with 10 bases sitting between them. The germline V gene encodes CDR1 SGDLS and CDR2 YYNGEE. The length of the CDR3 is 14 residues. This chain's CDR3 is CASSVGGGGETQYF. The CDR3 DNA reads as TGTGCCAGCAGCGTAGGGGGAGGAGGAGAGACCCAGTACTTC.

This clonotype was counted at least ten times. The V and J genes are TRBV12-5 and TRBJ2-3; 12 nucleotides agree with TRBD2. The CDR3 totals 17 residues. The ends lost 2 bases at V and 2 bases at J; junction bases unmatched: 5. From germline, CDR1 is LGHNT and CDR2 FRNRAP. As DNA, the CDR3 is TGTGCTAGTGGTTTGACTAGACTAGCGGGAGTCACAGATACGCAGTATTTT. This sequence encodes CASGLTRLAGVTDTQYF.

This clonotype has ten or more counts. The chain carries TRBV27 and TRBJ2-7; 12 positions match TRBD1. Germline V lookup: CDR1 MNHEY, CDR2 SMNVEV (reference sequence). This CDR3 spans 15 amino acids. V lost 4 bases and J lost 5; bases outside the gene matches: 6. The CDR3 is CASSSPGTGGNEQYF. CDR3 nucleotide sequence: TGTGCCAGCAGTTCCCCCGGGACAGGGGGCAACGAGCAGTACTTC.

This clonotype was counted between two and nine times. This chain links TRBV20-1 with TRBJ1-1; D may be TRBD1 (5 bases). The CDR3 is 13 residues long. Germline V gives CDR1 DFQATT, CDR2 SNEGSKA (reference sequence). Trimming took 7 bases from V and 1 from J, leaving 13 bases between them. CDR3: CSVRGRRNTEAFF. The CDR3, as DNA: TGCAGTGTACGGGGCAGGCGGAACACTGAAGCTTTCTTT.

This clonotype was detected only a few times. The V call is TRBV28, the J call TRBJ1-1, with no clear D. The CDR3 sequence is 11 residues long. Germline V gene lookup returns CDR1 MDHEN and CDR2 SYDVKM. V was cut by 7 bases and J by 3 bases, with 6 bases left in between. This CDR3 reads CASISHTEAFF. The CDR3 coding sequence is TGTGCCAGCATCTCCCACACTGAAGCTTTCTTT.

The chain recombines TRBV7-2 with TRBJ2-7; 7 bases line up with TRBD2. The CDR3 has 14 amino acids. Trimming cost V 5 bases and J 0 bases; bases outside gene matches: 4. Looked up from germline, CDR1 is SGHTA and CDR2 is FQGNSA. CDR3 region: CASSPGLPSYEQYF. The CDR3 nucleotides are TGTGCCAGCAGCCCGGGACTACCCTCCTACGAGCAGTACTTC.

This clonotype was counted at least ten times. The chain joins TRBV24-1 to TRBJ2-3; 16 positions agree with TRBD2. Unmatched junction bases numbered 11, after V lost 9 bases and J lost 6 bases. This CDR3 comprises 17 residues. CDR1 KGHDR and CDR2 SFDVKD come from the germline V gene. This CDR3 is CATQNSGTSGRVDTQYF. DNA of the CDR3: TGTGCCACCCAGAACTCCGGGACTAGCGGGAGGGTGGATACGCAGTATTTT.

This clonotype was seen ten or more times. V is TRBV19 and J is TRBJ1-5, with TRBD1 matching over 10 bases. This CDR3 has 14 amino acids. Looked up from germline, CDR1 is LNHDA and CDR2 is SQIVND (reference sequence). V lost 6 bases, J lost 2 bases, and 1 base stayed unmatched. The CDR3 region is CASRGTGGNQPQHF. Written as DNA, the CDR3 is TGTGCCAGTAGGGGGACAGGGGGCAATCAGCCCCAGCATTTT.

This clonotype has a count of ten or more. This chain links TRBV9 with TRBJ2-3; a weak D match, TRBD2 (6 bases). The CDR3 is 15 residues long. Trimming took 0 bases from V and 3 from J, leaving 11 bases between them. Germline CDR1 is SGDLS and CDR2 is YYNGEE. The CDR3 coding sequence is TGTGCCAGCAGCGTAGTTGGTAGCGGTACAGATACGCAGTATTTT. This translates into CASSVVGSGTDTQYF.

This clonotype was seen a few times. The V call is TRBV29-1, the J call TRBJ2-1; D is possibly TRBD1 (6 bases). The CDR3 consists of 13 residues. The germline gives CDR1 SQVTM, CDR2 ANQGSEA. Trimming removed 4 bases from V and 3 bases from J, with 10 bases in between. CDR3 nucleotides: TGCAGCGTTGGGACAGAACTCTACAATGAGCAGTTCTTC. Translation: CSVGTELYNEQFF.

There are many counts of this clonotype. The chain employs TRBV27 and TRBJ2-5; D is uncertain. Trimming removed 4 bases at V and 5 bases at J, with 14 bases between. CDR1 and CDR2 from the germline V gene are MNHEY and SMNVEV (reference sequence). This CDR3 is 14 amino acids long. CDR3: CASSSQLSRETQYF. CDR3 nucleotide sequence: TGTGCCAGCAGTTCCCAACTTAGTAGGGAGACCCAGTACTTC.

This chain joins TRBV7-2 and TRBJ2-7; TRBD1 aligns across 8 bases. V lost 7 bases and J lost 2; bases outside the gene matches: 4. Germline values: CDR1 SGHTA, CDR2 FQGNSA. This CDR3 is built from 13 residues. CDR3 sequence: CASTDRGPYEQYF. The CDR3 DNA is TGTGCCAGCACCGACAGGGGTCCCTACGAGCAGTACTTC. Combining the CDR3 with reference TRBV7-2 and TRBJ2-7 gives the whole variable domain GAGVSQSPSNKVTEKGKDVELRCDPISGHTALYWYRQSLGQGLEFLIYFQGNSAPDKSGLPSDRFSAERTGGSVSTLTIQRTQQEDSAVYLCASTDRGPYEQYFGPGTRLTVT.

In this sample, this clonotype turned up many times. The gene calls are TRBV11-2 and TRBJ2-2; D is unclear. Germline V gene sequence: CDR1 SGHAT, CDR2 FQNNGV. The CDR3 contains 16 residues. Trimming stripped 5 bases from V and 1 base from J, with 14 bases between. The CDR3 loop is CASSLRMFVNTGELFF. CDR3 in DNA: TGTGCCAGCAGCCTTAGGATGTTTGTGAACACCGGGGAGCTGTTTTTT. The full variable domain, its missing parts supplied by reference TRBV11-2 and TRBJ2-2, is EAGVAQSPRYKIIEKRQSVAFWCNPISGHATLYWYQQILGQGPKLLIQFQNNGVVDDSQLPKDRFSAERLKGVDSTLKIQPAKLEDSAVYLCASSLRMFVNTGELFFGEGSRLTVL.

This clonotype appeared many times. The rearrangement uses TRBV5-1 and TRBJ2-2; D gene unclear. This CDR3 comprises 13 residues. V lost 0 bases, J lost 5 bases, and 5 bases lay in between. The V gene's germline CDR1 is SGHRS and CDR2 YFSETQ. The CDR3 sequence is CASSLDDTGELFF. The CDR3 DNA reads as TGCGCCAGCAGCTTGGACGATACCGGGGAGCTGTTTTTT.

The rearrangement links TRBV9 to TRBJ2-2, with D unresolved. CDR1 SGDLS and CDR2 YYNGEE come from the germline V gene. This CDR3 has 12 residues. The germline V and J ends were trimmed by 1 base and 2 bases, with 0 bases remaining between them. The CDR3 DNA reads TGTGCCAGCAGCGTAAACACCGGGGAGCTGTTTTTT. This gives the protein CASSVNTGELFF.

In its sample, this clonotype was seen many times. The chain is built from TRBV18 and TRBJ1-1; 7 bases map to TRBD1. V dropped 5 bases and J dropped 1; count of bases not matched to a gene: 4. The CDR3 is 14 residues long. The germline V gene encodes CDR1 KGHSH and CDR2 LQKENI. Here the CDR3 DNA reads TGTGCCAGCTCAGCGGACAGGCCGAACACTGAAGCTTTCTTT. Its protein is CASSADRPNTEAFF.

The sample holds a few counts of this clonotype. As DNA, the CDR3 is TGTGCCAGCTCATCGGACGGCCAGAGTCAGCCCCAGCATTTT. This encodes CASSSDGQSQPQHF. This chain joins TRBV18 and TRBJ1-5; D gene uncertain. The CDR3 totals 14 residues. V dropped 5 bases and J dropped 6 bases, with 14 bases sitting between them. Germline loops: CDR1 KGHSH, CDR2 LQKENI.

This clonotype came up many times. This rearrangement joins TRBV7-6 to TRBJ2-7; 7 nucleotides align to TRBD1. The CDR3 is 13 residues long. J was trimmed by 3 bases and V by 5 bases; bases with no gene match: 4. Germline CDR1 is SGHVS and CDR2 is FNYEAQ. The CDR3 nucleotides read TGTGCCAGCAGCCCGGACAGGAACTACGAGCAGTACTTC. Protein: CASSPDRNYEQYF.

Worth noting for this clonotype: Compared with germline, one end of the junction differs, possibly owing to a read error. The chain employs TRBV7-7 and TRBJ2-1; 13 nucleotides match TRBD2. The CDR3 length is 15 residues. Germline V gives CDR1 SSHAT, CDR2 FNYEAQ (reference sequence). CDR3 nucleotides: TGTGCTAGCAGCCGGACTAGCGGGAGAACAAATGAGCAGTTCTTC. This encodes CASSRTSGRTNEQFF.

This clonotype has a handful of counts. The chain joins TRBV29-1 to TRBJ2-2, with 9 nucleotides matching TRBD1. The CDR3 is made up of 13 amino acids. The J segment lost 5 bases and the V segment lost 6 bases, leaving 4 bases of the junction unmatched. The V gene's germline CDR1 is SQVTM and CDR2 ANQGSEA. The CDR3 loop reads CSVNRGRTGELFF. CDR3 coding DNA: TGCAGCGTAAACAGGGGGCGGACCGGGGAGCTGTTTTTT.

This clonotype was counted between two and nine times. This chain uses TRBV5-5 with TRBJ2-7; the match to TRBD1 covers 8 bases. The CDR3 has 15 amino acids. Germline V gene data show CDR1 as SGHKS and CDR2 as YYEKEE (reference sequence). V gave up 9 bases and J gave up 0 bases; unmatched junction bases: 11. The CDR3 sequence: CATGGREDLSYEQYF. As DNA, the CDR3 is TGTGCCACAGGGGGCAGGGAGGACCTCTCCTACGAGCAGTACTTC.

This clonotype was seen a few times. The chain combines TRBV5-4 with TRBJ2-1; TRBD1 agrees at 8 bases. With V trimmed by 3 bases and J by 12 bases, 8 bases remained unmatched. Germline V lookup: CDR1 SGHNT, CDR2 YYREEE (reference sequence). This CDR3 has 13 residues. CDR3 bases: TGTGCCAGCAGCTCGAAGCAGGGGGCCTTGCAGTTCTTC. Its protein is CASSSKQGALQFF.

This clonotype was detected many times. The chain links TRBV5-1 to TRBJ2-7; possible D gene TRBD2, 6 bases. The CDR3 runs to 15 residues. V was shortened by 0 bases and J by 5 bases, with 15 bases between the two germline ends. CDR1 and CDR2 (germline): SGHRS, YFSETQ. As DNA, the CDR3 is TGCGCCAGCAGCTTGGAAGGGCTAGCGATCGACGAGCAGTACTTC. Translated, it gives CASSLEGLAIDEQYF.

This clonotype turned up a few times. The rearrangement joins TRBV20-1 to TRBJ2-3, with D perhaps TRBD2 (6 bases). Trimming removed 6 bases at V and 4 bases at J, with 8 bases between. The germline CDR1 and CDR2 sequences are DFQATT and SNEGSKA (reference sequence). The CDR3 sequence is 11 residues long. In nucleotides, the CDR3 is TGCAGTGCCCGGGGGTCAGATACGCAGTATTTT. Amino acid sequence: CSARGSDTQYF.

This clonotype was counted many times. The CDR3 nucleotides are TGCAGCGTTGAAGTCCCCGGGACAGCATATGGCTACACCTTC. Encoded protein: CSVEVPGTAYGYTF. The chain combines TRBV29-1 with TRBJ1-2, with 7 nucleotides matching TRBD1. The V gene's germline CDR1 is SQVTM and CDR2 ANQGSEA. This CDR3 is 14 amino acids long. Trimming removed 1 base from V and 5 bases from J; junction bases left unmatched: 7.

This clonotype was observed a few times. CDR3 region: CASSLSGTFYEQYF. As DNA, the CDR3 is TGCGCCAGCAGCTTGTCCGGGACCTTTTACGAGCAGTACTTC. The chain recombines TRBV5-1 with TRBJ2-7; perhaps D is TRBD1 or TRBD2 (5 bases each). Between the trimmed V and J ends, which lost 1 base and 4 bases, there was a span of 12 bases. The V gene's germline CDR1 is SGHRS and CDR2 YFSETQ. The CDR3 runs 14 residues.

This chain links TRBV19 with TRBJ1-5; D unresolved. The germline V gene encodes CDR1 LNHDA and CDR2 SQIVND (reference sequence). The CDR3 is 17 amino acids. V lost 1 base and J lost 2, with 15 bases in between. The CDR3 bases are TGTGCCAGTAGTATAGGCCTTCGGACGGCTCGCAATCAGCCCCAGCATTTT. Its translation: CASSIGLRTARNQPQHF.

This clonotype was detected a few times. The V gene is TRBV6-2 or TRBV6-3, the J gene TRBJ2-1, with 8 bases lining up with TRBD1. Looked up from germline, CDR1 is MNHEY and CDR2 is SVGEGT. The CDR3 spans 15 residues. The J segment lost 7 bases and the V segment lost 6 bases, leaving 11 bases of the junction unmatched. The CDR3 protein is CASRAQGAPGNEQFF. CDR3 nucleotides: TGTGCCAGCAGGGCCCAGGGGGCGCCGGGGAATGAGCAGTTCTTC.

CDR3 amino acids: CAWTLATQETQYF. The CDR3 region has the DNA TGTGCCTGGACCCTAGCGACCCAAGAGACCCAGTACTTC. The genes are TRBV30 and TRBJ2-5, with D tentatively TRBD2 (6 bases). CDR1 GTSNPN and CDR2 SVGIG come from the germline V gene (reference sequence). Trimming stripped 4 bases from V and 1 base from J, with 10 bases between. This CDR3 has 13 residues.

CDR3 in DNA: TGTGCCAGCAGTGTCCAGGGGCGCTCCTACGAGCAGTACTTC. It yields the protein CASSVQGRSYEQYF. The J gene is TRBJ2-7, the V gene TRBV27, with D possibly being TRBD1 (6 bases). CDR3 length: 14 amino acids. In germline, CDR1 is MNHEY, CDR2 SMNVEV (reference sequence). Trimming cost V 5 bases and J 0 bases, with 11 bases left between them.

This clonotype was found many times. V gene TRBV7-2 combines with J gene TRBJ1-6; D call uncertain. Trimming took off 1 base at V and 6 bases at J, with 7 bases between the two ends. Per germline, CDR1 SGHTA and CDR2 FQGNSA. There are 14 residues in the CDR3. CDR3 sequence (DNA): TGTGCCAGCAGCTTAGTGGACCTTAATTCACCCCTCCACTTT. Translating it yields CASSLVDLNSPLHF.

This clonotype was observed many times. The chain carries TRBV7-2 and TRBJ2-7; D is uncertain. The length of the CDR3 is 12 residues. The germline CDR1 and CDR2 sequences are SGHTA and FQGNSA. Trimming removed 4 bases at V and 0 bases at J, with 4 bases between. The CDR3 loop is CASSSYSYEQYF. The CDR3 region has the DNA TGTGCCAGCAGCTCCTACTCCTACGAGCAGTACTTC.